The 31 T cell receptor beta chains below were found in one sample sequenced in a study of blood T cell repertoires in COVID-19 (dated by TCRdb to about 2020). Library prep was done by the immunoSEQ multiplex PCR assay. Imported from immuneACCESS, the table was reduced by TCRdb to in-frame sequences with V and J called. These copies leave out some clones; in studies compared against another copy, an unresolved V gene accounts for under half, and the cause of the remainder is not known. The sample table holds around 150,000 clones, of which roughly 80% were seen once. The top ten hold roughly 6.4% of the sample. Material for sequencing was PBMCs or T cells enriched from blood (not recorded which). Receptor source: a woman aged 40 to 55 who had recovered from COVID-19.

This rearrangement joins TRBV2 to TRBJ2-4, with no clear D. Germline V gene data show CDR1 as SNHLY and CDR2 as FYNNEI. The CDR3 spans 12 residues. V was trimmed by 2 bases and J by 4 bases, leaving 3 bases between them. The CDR3 sequence is CASSESKNIQYF. DNA for the CDR3: TGTGCCAGCAGTGAATCTAAAAACATTCAGTACTTC. The full variable domain, completed using reference TRBV2 and TRBJ2-4, is EPEVTQTPSHQVTQMGQEVILRCVPISNHLYFYWYRQILGQKVEFLVSFYNNEISEKSEIFDDQFSVERPDGSNFTLKIRSTKLEDSAMYFCASSESKNIQYFGAGTRLSVL.

V and J are TRBV28 and TRBJ2-1; TRBD2 matches at 9 bases. V dropped 11 bases and J dropped 7; count of bases not matched to a gene: 12. This CDR3 has 14 amino acids. The germline V gene has CDR1 MDHEN and CDR2 SYDVKM. The CDR3 DNA sequence: TGTGCCGCAAACGGTCTAGCGGGACAAAATGAGCAGTTCTTC. Residues: CAANGLAGQNEQFF.

The CDR3 loop reads CASSGDIGGYEQYF. The CDR3 coding sequence is TGTGCCAGCAGTGGGGACATCGGTGGTTACGAGCAGTACTTC. The chain uses TRBV2 and TRBJ2-7; D may be TRBD1 (6 bases). CDR1 is SNHLY and CDR2 is FYNNEI in the germline V gene. The CDR3 is 14 residues long. Trimming took 4 bases from V and 4 from J, leaving 14 bases between them.

The rearrangement uses TRBV7-7 and TRBJ1-5; 7 bases fit TRBD1. Germline V gene data show CDR1 as SSHAT and CDR2 as FNYEAQ (reference sequence). This CDR3 spans 13 amino acids. V lost 3 bases and J lost 5; bases outside the gene matches: 1. The CDR3: CASSFDRDQPQHF. The CDR3, as DNA: TGTGCCAGCAGCTTTGACAGGGATCAGCCCCAGCATTTT.

The rearrangement joins TRBV28 to TRBJ2-7; no clear D. The CDR3 runs to 13 residues. V gave up 2 bases and J gave up 9 bases, with 14 bases separating them. From germline, CDR1 is MDHEN and CDR2 SYDVKM. Here the CDR3 DNA reads TGTGCCAGCAGTTTAAGTACAGCAGATGTGCAGTACTTC. As protein: CASSLSTADVQYF. Full variable domain (remainder filled in from reference TRBV28 and TRBJ2-7): DVKVTQSSRYLVKRTGEKVFLECVQDMDHENMFWYRQDPGLGLRLIYFSYDVKMKEKGDIPEGYSVSREKKERFSLILESASTNQTSMYLCASSLSTADVQYFGPGTRLTVT.

This clone was counted a few times. This sequence joins TRBV7-9 and TRBJ1-5; D is uncertain. Germline V lookup: CDR1 SEHNR, CDR2 FQNEAQ (reference sequence). This CDR3 has 15 residues. The V end lost 7 bases, the J end lost 6 bases, and 19 bases lay between the germline ends. The CDR3 here is CASKPSGNEPQPQHF. The CDR3 coding sequence is TGTGCCAGCAAGCCATCAGGCAACGAACCTCAGCCCCAGCATTTT.

This chain uses TRBV19 with TRBJ2-1; 9 bases are a match to TRBD2. This CDR3 region has 15 residues. Germline lookup yields CDR1 LNHDA and CDR2 SQIVND (reference sequence). Trimming cost V 1 base and J 4 bases; bases outside gene matches: 2. The CDR3: CASSIGRGGYNEQFF. The DNA for the CDR3 is TGTGCCAGTAGTATAGGGCGGGGGGGTTACAATGAGCAGTTCTTC.

The gene calls are TRBV11-2 and TRBJ1-1; no reliable D call. The germline V gene has CDR1 SGHAT and CDR2 FQNNGV. V was shortened by 1 base and J by 6 bases, with 6 bases between the two germline ends. The CDR3 is 12 amino acids. CDR3 in DNA: TGTGCCAGCAGCTTAGTTTTAGCTGAAGCTTTCTTT. Amino acids: CASSLVLAEAFF.

V gene TRBV10-2 combines with J gene TRBJ1-1, with no clear D. Germline CDR1 reads WSHSY; CDR2 reads SAAADI. CDR3 size: 13 residues. Trimming shortened V by 6 bases and J by 2 bases, and 10 bases separated the two germline ends. The CDR3 region is CASSRGSNTEAFF. In DNA form, the CDR3 reads TGCGCCAGCAGCCGGGGATCAAACACTGAAGCTTTCTTT.

This clone appeared a single time. The chain couples TRBV4-1 to TRBJ1-1, with 10 positions matching TRBD1. J lost 5 bases, V lost 4 bases, and 7 bases had no gene match. CDR1 is MGHRA, CDR2 YSYEKL, per germline. This CDR3 has 15 residues. CDR3: CASSLIRTGGTEAFF. The DNA for the CDR3 is TGCGCCAGCAGCCTCATAAGGACAGGGGGAACTGAAGCTTTCTTT.

This clone turned up a few times. The chain is built from TRBV11-3 and TRBJ2-2; 10 positions agree with TRBD1. V lost 6 bases and J lost 4; bases outside the gene matches: 11. The CDR3 sequence is 17 residues long. CDR1 and CDR2 from the germline V gene are SGHNT and YENEEA. For the CDR3, the DNA is TGTGCCAGCAGGCGAACCGGGACAGGGGTTCCCACCGGGGAGCTGTTTTTT. The encoded protein is CASRRTGTGVPTGELFF. Variable domain in full (rest from reference TRBV11-3 and TRBJ2-2): EAGVVQSPRYKIIEKKQPVAFWCNPISGHNTLYWYLQNLGQGPELLIRYENEEAVDDSQLPKDRFSAERLKGVDSTLKIQPAELGDSAVYLCASRRTGTGVPTGELFFGEGSRLTVL.

The rearrangement uses TRBV19 and TRBJ2-5; weak D call: TRBD1 (6 bases). Germline CDR1 and CDR2: LNHDA and SQIVND (reference sequence). Trimming removed 3 bases from V and 1 base from J, with 9 bases in between. This CDR3 comprises 14 residues. The CDR3 coding sequence is TGTGCCAGTAGTATTGGACAGACCCAAGAGACCCAGTACTTC. Its translation: CASSIGQTQETQYF.

The chain joins TRBV5-6 to TRBJ1-3; no clear D gene. In germline, CDR1 is SGHDT, CDR2 YYEEEE. The V end was cut by 3 bases, the J end by 4 bases, with 14 bases between. The CDR3 covers 15 residues. CDR3 in amino acids: CASSSQPLAGNTIYF. The CDR3, as DNA: TGTGCCAGCAGCTCACAGCCGCTAGCCGGAAACACCATATATTTT.

In this sample, this clone turned up a few times. The chain combines TRBV30 with TRBJ1-2; D might be TRBD1 (5 bases). The CDR3 totals 14 residues. The germline V gene encodes CDR1 GTSNPN and CDR2 SVGIG (reference sequence). V was clipped by 0 bases and J by 6 bases, with 14 bases between them. CDR3 nucleotide sequence: TGTGCCTGGAGTGTACCCCCGACAGCTAATGGCTACACCTTC. Amino acid sequence: CAWSVPPTANGYTF.

There are a few counts of this clone. The V call is TRBV5-1, the J call TRBJ2-1; 7 positions match TRBD2. The germline CDR1 and CDR2 sequences are SGHRS and YFSETQ. The CDR3 consists of 13 residues. With 6 bases clipped from V and 4 bases from J, the junction kept 4 bases outside the gene matches. The CDR3 region has the DNA TGCGCCAGCACGGGACTAACGTACAATGAGCAGTTCTTC. Translating gives CASTGLTYNEQFF. The complete variable domain, with remaining parts taken from reference TRBV5-1 and TRBJ2-1, reads KAGVTQTPRYLIKTRGQQVTLSCSPISGHRSVSWYQQTPGQGLQFLFEYFSETQRNKGNFPGRFSGRQFSNSRSEMNVSTLELGDSALYLCASTGLTYNEQFFGPGTRLTVL.

The chain links TRBV18 to TRBJ1-1; the D gene is possibly TRBD1 (5 bases). Germline V CDR1 and CDR2: KGHSH, LQKENI. CDR3 length equals 15 residues. Trimming took 6 bases from V and 3 from J, leaving 17 bases between them. CDR3 bases: TGTGCCAGCTCGGTGGGGCAAACAGGCTACACTGAAGCTTTCTTT. Translating it yields CASSVGQTGYTEAFF.

The chain links TRBV4-1 to TRBJ1-1, with 9 bases aligning to TRBD1. The CDR3 consists of 17 residues. Germline CDR1 and CDR2: MGHRA and YSYEKL. Losses at the gene ends were 1 base for V and 1 base for J; bases not matched to a gene: 7. The CDR3 region has the DNA TGCGCCAGCAGCCAAGTAGGGTGGACAGGGGCGAACACTGAAGCTTTCTTT. Protein sequence: CASSQVGWTGANTEAFF.

This clone was picked up one time. The gene calls are TRBV7-2 and TRBJ2-1, with 11 positions matching TRBD2. Germline V gene sequence: CDR1 SGHTA, CDR2 FQGNSA. The CDR3 length is 16 residues. Germline trimming cut 5 bases from V and 5 bases from J; bases unmatched to any gene: 8. The CDR3 reads CASSRATSGGNNEQFF. In DNA form, the CDR3 reads TGTGCCAGCAGCCGGGCTACTAGCGGGGGAAACAATGAGCAGTTCTTC. The full variable domain, rest sourced from reference TRBV7-2 and TRBJ2-1, is GAGVSQSPSNKVTEKGKDVELRCDPISGHTALYWYRQSLGQGLEFLIYFQGNSAPDKSGLPSDRFSAERTGGSVSTLTIQRTQQEDSAVYLCASSRATSGGNNEQFFGPGTRLTVL.

The V and J genes are TRBV7-6 and TRBJ2-7; D uncertain. V lost 5 bases and J 4 bases, leaving 12 bases between the germline ends. The V gene's germline CDR1 is SGHVS and CDR2 FNYEAQ. The CDR3 totals 13 residues. The CDR3 reads CASSHGDEYEQYF. DNA of the CDR3: TGTGCCAGCAGCCACGGAGACGAATACGAGCAGTACTTC.

J is TRBJ2-7 and V is TRBV7-3; D might be TRBD2 (6 bases). Germline V gene sequence: CDR1 SGHTA, CDR2 FQGTGA. V lost 5 bases to trimming and J lost 5 bases, with 19 bases between them. CDR3 length equals 15 residues. CDR3 sequence: CASSLSGTPTDEQYF. The DNA of the CDR3 is TGTGCCAGCAGCCTTTCCGGGACTCCCACCGACGAGCAGTACTTC. Full variable domain (rest looked up from reference TRBV7-3 and TRBJ2-7): GAGVSQTPSNKVTEKGKYVELRCDPISGHTALYWYRQSLGQGPEFLIYFQGTGAADDSGLPNDRFFAVRPEGSVSTLKIQRTERGDSAVYLCASSLSGTPTDEQYFGPGTRLTVT.

Regarding this clone: Other DNA sequences from this sample encode an identical CDR3 as well. This rearrangement joins TRBV6-1 to TRBJ2-5; 10 nucleotides align to TRBD2. Germline V gene sequence: CDR1 MNHNS, CDR2 SASEGT. With V trimmed by 3 bases and J by 1 base, 2 bases remained unmatched. The CDR3 spans 15 residues. CDR3 DNA: TGTGCCAGCAGTGATTTAGCGGGGGGCCAAGAGACCCAGTACTTC. Protein: CASSDLAGGQETQYF.

The V and J genes are TRBV9 and TRBJ2-3; weak D call: TRBD2 (6 bases). Germline CDR1 SGDLS, CDR2 YYNGEE. Deletions cut 0 bases from V and 3 bases from J, with 8 bases between. The CDR3 runs 14 residues. CDR3 in amino acids: CASSVGGRTDTQYF. The CDR3 bases are TGTGCCAGCAGCGTAGGAGGGAGGACAGATACGCAGTATTTT.

In DNA form, the CDR3 reads TGTGCCAGCAGCCCCCTAAGAAGCTCAAACTCTGGAAACACCATATATTTT. It yields the protein CASSPLRSSNSGNTIYF. V gene TRBV7-9 combines with J gene TRBJ1-3, with D hard to call. Per the germline V gene, CDR1 is SEHNR and CDR2 is FQNEAQ (reference sequence). CDR3 size: 17 residues. The V gene lost 5 bases and the J gene lost 0 bases, with 17 bases spanning the gap.

The rearrangement joins TRBV25-1 to TRBJ1-1, with a weak D call TRBD1 (5 bases). Between the trimmed V and J ends, which lost 2 bases and 0 bases, there was a span of 13 bases. The CDR3 consists of 16 residues. In germline, CDR1 is MGHDK, CDR2 SYGVNS. The CDR3 is CASSEHQGGMNTEAFF. The CDR3 DNA is TGTGCCAGCAGTGAACACCAGGGTGGGATGAACACTGAAGCTTTCTTT.

The chain is built from TRBV12-5 and TRBJ1-3; 12 bases are shared with TRBD1. V lost 6 bases and J lost 5; bases outside the gene matches: 11. The CDR3 loop spans 17 amino acids. Germline-derived CDR1 and CDR2 are LGHNT and FRNRAP. CDR3 sequence reads: CASGTSAGTGGRNTIYF. Here the CDR3 DNA reads TGTGCTAGTGGAACCAGCGCGGGGACAGGGGGCAGAAACACCATATATTTT.

The chain recombines TRBV18 with TRBJ2-2, with D possibly matching TRBD1 (6 bases). Germline loops: CDR1 KGHSH, CDR2 LQKENI. V dropped 5 bases and J dropped 4 bases, with 14 bases sitting between them. This CDR3 is built from 15 residues. This CDR3 reads CASSEGQSTTGELFF. For the CDR3, the DNA is TGTGCCAGCTCAGAGGGACAATCAACCACCGGGGAGCTGTTTTTT.

This chain uses TRBV5-6 with TRBJ2-2; the match to TRBD2 covers 11 bases. The trim removed 2 bases at V and 9 bases at J, leaving 9 bases unmatched. Germline V lookup: CDR1 SGHDT, CDR2 YYEEEE. The length of the CDR3 is 16 residues. The CDR3 region has the DNA TGTGCCAGCAGCTTTTTTCTGGCTAGCGGGAGGAGGGAGCTGTTTTTT. Residues: CASSFFLASGRRELFF. The whole variable domain, filled in from reference TRBV5-6 and TRBJ2-2, reads DAGVTQSPTHLIKTRGQQVTLRCSPKSGHDTVSWYQQALGQGPQFIFQYYEEEERQRGNFPDRFSGHQFPNYSSELNVNALLLGDSALYLCASSFFLASGRRELFFGEGSRLTVL.

This clone was seen only once. The rearrangement uses TRBV12-3 or TRBV12-4 and TRBJ2-7; D perhaps matches TRBD1 (5 bases). V gave up 3 bases and J gave up 3 bases, with 9 bases separating them. CDR3 length equals 13 residues. The CDR3 protein is CASSFEGVYEQYF. The CDR3 nucleotides are TGTGCCAGCAGTTTCGAAGGGGTCTACGAGCAGTACTTC.

The V call is TRBV7-2, the J call TRBJ2-2, with 7 bases fitting TRBD1. Germline values: CDR1 SGHTA, CDR2 FQGNSA. This CDR3 has 15 residues. V lost 5 bases, J lost 0 bases, and 3 bases stayed unmatched. CDR3 nucleotides: TGTGCCAGCAGCCTCCAGGGGGCGAACACCGGGGAGCTGTTTTTT. This translates into CASSLQGANTGELFF.

The chain is built from TRBV15 and TRBJ2-7; 7 bases map to TRBD1. Germline CDR1 is LNHNV and CDR2 is YYDKDF (reference sequence). The CDR3 sequence is 15 residues long. J gave up 1 base and V 0 bases, and 3 bases lay outside the gene matches. The CDR3 DNA reads TGTGCCACCAGCAGAGATAGGGGACAGTCCTACGAGCAGTACTTC. Its protein is CATSRDRGQSYEQYF.

V is TRBV4-1 and J is TRBJ1-1; D gene unclear. This CDR3 comprises 13 residues. Per the germline V gene, CDR1 is MGHRA and CDR2 is YSYEKL. Trimming stripped 1 base from V and 1 base from J, with 4 bases between. CDR3 amino acids: CASSQAGNTEAFF. DNA of the CDR3: TGCGCCAGCAGCCAAGCAGGGAACACTGAAGCTTTCTTT.